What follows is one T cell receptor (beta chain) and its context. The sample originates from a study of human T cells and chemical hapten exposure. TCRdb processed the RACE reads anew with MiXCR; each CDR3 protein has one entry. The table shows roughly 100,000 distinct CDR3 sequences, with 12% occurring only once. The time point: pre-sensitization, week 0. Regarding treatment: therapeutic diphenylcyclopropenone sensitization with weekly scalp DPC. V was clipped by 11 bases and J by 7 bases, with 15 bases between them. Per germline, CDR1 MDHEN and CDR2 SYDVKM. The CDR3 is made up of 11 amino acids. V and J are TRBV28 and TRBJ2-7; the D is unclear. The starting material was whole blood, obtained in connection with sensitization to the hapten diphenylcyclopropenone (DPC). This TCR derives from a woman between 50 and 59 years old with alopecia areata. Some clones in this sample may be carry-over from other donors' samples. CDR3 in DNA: TGTGCCGTCAGTTTGCGTGGGGAGCAGTACTTC. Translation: CAVSLRGEQYF.